This passage covers 9 T cell receptor beta chains from one sample sequenced in a study of brain metastases from non-small cell lung cancer. The data were produced by immunoSEQ multiplex PCR, yet TCRdb's version contains in-frame clones alone and is incomplete. The table shows approximately 3,200 clones, with around 88% occurring only once. The sequencing sample was made of primary lung tumor tissue. The source of these receptors is a donor aged 40 or over with non-small cell lung cancer.

The chain has TRBV6-5 and TRBJ2-7; D is unresolved. This CDR3 has 13 residues. CDR1 and CDR2 (germline): MNHEY, SVGAGI. Trimming pared 4 bases from V and 2 bases from J, leaving 9 bases between. In DNA form, the CDR3 reads TGTGCCAGCAGTTTCGGCGGACCCTACGAGCAGTACTTC. Its protein is CASSFGGPYEQYF.

J is TRBJ1-3 and V is TRBV30; unclear D gene. The germline V gene encodes CDR1 GTSNPN and CDR2 SVGIG (reference sequence). Deletions cut 1 base from V and 0 bases from J, with 4 bases between. The CDR3 totals 13 residues. The CDR3 loop is CAWSAYSGNTIYF. For the CDR3, the DNA is TGTGCCTGGAGTGCCTACTCTGGAAACACCATATATTTT.

V and J are TRBV6-5 and TRBJ2-2; TRBD1 aligns across 11 bases. Unmatched junction bases numbered 6, after V lost 7 bases and J lost 8 bases. Germline V lookup: CDR1 MNHEY, CDR2 SVGAGI. This CDR3 region has 14 residues. The DNA for the CDR3 is TGTGCCAGCAAAGAGGACAGGGGGCCGGGGGAGCTGTTTTTT. Its protein product is CASKEDRGPGELFF.

The chain carries TRBV19 and TRBJ2-5; either TRBD1 or TRBD2 may fit D (5 bases each). CDR3 length equals 15 residues. V lost 6 bases and J lost 4, with 18 bases in between. Germline-derived CDR1 and CDR2 are LNHDA and SQIVND (reference sequence). The CDR3 spells CASRPRQGASETQYF. For the CDR3, the DNA is TGTGCCAGTAGACCCCGCCAGGGAGCATCAGAGACCCAGTACTTC.

The chain joins TRBV4-2 to TRBJ1-4; 9 bases agree with TRBD1. Trimming took 6 bases from V and 7 from J; bases not matched to a gene: 9. CDR3 size: 15 residues. Germline V gives CDR1 LGHNA, CDR2 YNFKEQ. The CDR3 reads CASSHPSGQGEKLFF. For the CDR3, the DNA is TGTGCCAGCAGTCATCCCTCGGGACAGGGTGAAAAACTGTTTTTT.

The gene calls are TRBV7-9 and TRBJ2-5; D not resolved. V lost 1 base, J lost 5 bases, and 5 bases lay in between. This CDR3 comprises 12 residues. The V gene's germline CDR1 is SEHNR and CDR2 FQNEAQ (reference sequence). The CDR3 bases are TGTGCCAGCAGCTTAGGCTGGGAGACCCAGTACTTC. As protein: CASSLGWETQYF.

This clone was detected only once. This CDR3 reads CASSMRQDNEKLFF. In nucleotides, the CDR3 is TGTGCCAGTAGCATGAGGCAGGATAATGAAAAACTGTTTTTT. This chain uses TRBV19 with TRBJ1-4; no reliable D call. Germline V lookup: CDR1 LNHDA, CDR2 SQIVND (reference sequence). The CDR3 is 14 residues long. Trimming shortened V by 6 bases and J by 4 bases, and 12 bases separated the two germline ends. Filled out from reference TRBV19 and TRBJ1-4, the complete variable domain reads DGGITQSPKYLFRKEGQNVTLSCEQNLNHDAMYWYRQDPGQGLRLIYYSQIVNDFQKGDIAEGYSVSREKKESFPLTVTSAQKNPTAFYLCASSMRQDNEKLFFGSGTQLSVL.

The chain employs TRBV14 and TRBJ2-2; TRBD1 might be the D (6 bases). V gave up 5 bases and J gave up 0 bases, with 13 bases separating them. The germline CDR1 and CDR2 sequences are SGHDN and FVKESK. The CDR3 is 16 amino acids. The CDR3 is CASSFRDISNTGELFF. The CDR3 DNA follows: TGTGCCAGCAGCTTCCGGGACATTTCGAACACCGGGGAGCTGTTTTTT. Variable domain in full (rest from reference TRBV14 and TRBJ2-2): EAGVTQFPSHSVIEKGQTVTLRCDPISGHDNLYWYRRVMGKEIKFLLHFVKESKQDESGMPNNRFLAERTGGTYSTLKVQPAELEDSGVYFCASSFRDISNTGELFFGEGSRLTVL.

The V call is TRBV19, the J call TRBJ1-1; 10 bases fit TRBD1. Germline loops: CDR1 LNHDA, CDR2 SQIVND (reference sequence). V was clipped by 6 bases and J by 5 bases; unmatched bases: 3. The CDR3 consists of 13 residues. The CDR3 DNA is TGTGCCAGTAGAGGACAGGGGGAAACTGAAGCTTTCTTT. This translates into CASRGQGETEAFF.